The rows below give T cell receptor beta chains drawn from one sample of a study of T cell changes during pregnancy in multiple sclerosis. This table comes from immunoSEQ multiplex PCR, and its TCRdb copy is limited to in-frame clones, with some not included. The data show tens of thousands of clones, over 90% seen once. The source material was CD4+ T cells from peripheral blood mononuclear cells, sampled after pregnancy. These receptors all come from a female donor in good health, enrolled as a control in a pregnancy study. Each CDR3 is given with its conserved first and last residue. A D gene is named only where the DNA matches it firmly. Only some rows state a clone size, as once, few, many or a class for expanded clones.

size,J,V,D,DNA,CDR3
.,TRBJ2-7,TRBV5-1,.,TGCGCCAGCAGCTTGGCGGTCGATTACGGCGAGCAGTACTTC,CASSLAVDYGEQYF
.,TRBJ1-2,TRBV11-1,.,TGTGCCAGCAGCAAGGACAGCTATGGCTACACCTTC,CASSKDSYGYTF
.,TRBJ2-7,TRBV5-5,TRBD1,TGTGCCAGCAGCTTGGGGGACAGGGTCCACGAGCAGTACTTC,CASSLGDRVHEQYF
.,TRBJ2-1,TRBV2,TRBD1,TGTGCCAGTACAGGGGTCCATGAGCAGTTCTTC,CASTGVHEQFF
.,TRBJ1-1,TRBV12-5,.,TGTGCTAGTGGTTTGCCACCCGGGGGCACTGAAGCTTTCTTT,CASGLPPGGTEAFF
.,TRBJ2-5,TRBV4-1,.,TGCGCCAGCAGCCAAGAATCCCGGGCGGGAGAGACCCAGTACTTC,CASSQESRAGETQYF
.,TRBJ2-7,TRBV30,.,TGTGCCTGGAGTGTCATCGGCTACGAGCAGTACTTC,CAWSVIGYEQYF
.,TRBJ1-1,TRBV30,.,TGTGCCTGGAGTGCCCCACCTCGGGACACTGAAGCTTTCTTT,CAWSAPPRDTEAFF
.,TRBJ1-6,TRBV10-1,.,TGCGCCAGCAGTGACAGGGAAAATTCACCCCTCCACTTT,CASSDRENSPLHF
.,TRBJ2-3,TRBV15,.,TGTGCCACCAGCAGAGAAGGGGGGGCCACAGATACGCAGTATTTT,CATSREGGATDTQYF
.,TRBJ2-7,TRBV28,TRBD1,TGTGCCAGCAGCCGAGGACAGGGCGCCCCCTACGAGCAGTACTTC,CASSRGQGAPYEQYF
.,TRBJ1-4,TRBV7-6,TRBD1,TGTGCCAGCAGCTTAGCCACAGGGGGCAGATCAAATGAAAAACTGTTTTTT,CASSLATGGRSNEKLFF
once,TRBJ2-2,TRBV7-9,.,TGTGCCAGCAGCGTCCGCACGCCCATGGAGACCGGGGAGCTGTTTTTT,CASSVRTPMETGELFF
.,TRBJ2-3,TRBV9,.,TGTGCCAGCAGGGGGGCGAGCACAGATACGCAGTATTTT,CASRGASTDTQYF
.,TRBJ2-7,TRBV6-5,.,TGTGCCAGCAGTTCCTGGACTGCTTACTACGAGCAGTACTTC,CASSSWTAYYEQYF
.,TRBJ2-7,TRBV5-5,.,TGTGCCAGCAGCCCCCTGGGGGACATCTACGAGCAGTACTTC,CASSPLGDIYEQYF
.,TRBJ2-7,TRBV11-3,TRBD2,TGTGCCAGCCTCTGGGGGGGCTCCTACGAGCAGTACTTC,CASLWGGSYEQYF
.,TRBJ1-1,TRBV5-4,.,TGTGCCAGCAGCGCAGAAATAGGGGCTTGGGCTTTCTTT,CASSAEIGAWAFF
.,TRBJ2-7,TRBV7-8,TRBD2,TGTGCCAGCAGCTTCGGACTAGCAGGCTACGAGCAGTACTTC,CASSFGLAGYEQYF
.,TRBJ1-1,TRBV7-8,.,TGTGCCAGCAGCTTCGACACTGAAGCTTTCTTT,CASSFDTEAFF
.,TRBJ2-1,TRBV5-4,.,TGTGCCAGCAGCTTTAGCGCTGGCTCCTACAATGAGCAGTTCTTC,CASSFSAGSYNEQFF
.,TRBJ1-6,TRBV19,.,TGTGCCAGTAGTATAGATCGTGGCACAGCCCAACCTAATTCACCCCTCCACTTT,CASSIDRGTAQPNSPLHF
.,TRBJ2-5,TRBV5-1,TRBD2,TGCGCCAGCAGCTTGGGACTAGCGGGAGCAGGCCAAGAGACCCAGTACTTC,CASSLGLAGAGQETQYF
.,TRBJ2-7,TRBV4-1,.,TGCGCCAGCAGCCAAGATAGATGGCCAGGAGAGGGCTTCGAGCAGTACTTC,CASSQDRWPGEGFEQYF
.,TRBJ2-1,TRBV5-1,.,TGCGCCAGCAGCCCGGGGGACTTGGAGCAGTTCTTC,CASSPGDLEQFF
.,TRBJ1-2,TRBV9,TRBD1,TGTGCCAGCAGCGTCAGTCCAGGGGGCTCGAGCTACACCTTC,CASSVSPGGSSYTF
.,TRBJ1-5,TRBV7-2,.,TGTGCCAGCAGCTTCTCCTCAGGGAAGTCCAATCAGCCCCAGCATTTT,CASSFSSGKSNQPQHF
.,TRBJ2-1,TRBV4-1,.,TGCGCCAGCAGCCAGGTAGGACAGAAATACAATGAGCAGTTCTTC,CASSQVGQKYNEQFF
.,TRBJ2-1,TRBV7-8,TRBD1,TGTGCCAGCAGCTTAAGGGACAGGGTTACGGGTGAGCAGTTCTTC,CASSLRDRVTGEQFF
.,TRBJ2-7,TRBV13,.,TGTGCCAGCAGGTGGCGGGACTCCTACGAGCAGTACTTC,CASRWRDSYEQYF
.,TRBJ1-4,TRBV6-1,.,TGTGCCAGCAGTGAAGTCCAGGGTACTAATGAAAAACTGTTTTTT,CASSEVQGTNEKLFF
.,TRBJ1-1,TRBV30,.,TGTGCCTGGAGTACGGCGGGAAGGGGGGGGAACACTGAAGCTTTCTTT,CAWSTAGRGGNTEAFF
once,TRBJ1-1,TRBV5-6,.,TGTGCCAGCAGCTTGCGGAGTGAAGCTTTCTTT,CASSLRSEAFF
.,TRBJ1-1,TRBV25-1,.,TGTGCCAGCAGTGAATACAGGGCCACTGAAGCTTTCTTT,CASSEYRATEAFF
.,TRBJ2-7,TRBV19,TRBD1,TGTGCCAGCCGTCCGGGGACAGGGGCGGTCTACGAGCAGTACTTC,CASRPGTGAVYEQYF
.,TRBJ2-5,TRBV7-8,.,TGTGCCAGCAGCTTAAGGGCGGGCTCCCAAGAGACCCAGTACTTC,CASSLRAGSQETQYF
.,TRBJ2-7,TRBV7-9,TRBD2,TGTGCCAGCAGCTTGACTAGCGGGAGGTACGAGCAGTACTTC,CASSLTSGRYEQYF
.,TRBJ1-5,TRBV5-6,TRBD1,TGTGCCAGCAGCTCCGGACAGGGCAATCAGCCCCAGCATTTT,CASSSGQGNQPQHF
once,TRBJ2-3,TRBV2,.,TGTGCCAGCAGTGAAGGACTAGTAAACACAGATACGCAGTATTTT,CASSEGLVNTDTQYF
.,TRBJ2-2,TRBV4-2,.,TGTGCCAGCAGCCAAGATCCCTCGTGGAACACCGGGGAGCTGTTTTTT,CASSQDPSWNTGELFF
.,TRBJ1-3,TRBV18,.,TGTGCCAGCTCACCCCTGACCCAGGCGTTCTCTGGAAACACCATATATTTT,CASSPLTQAFSGNTIYF
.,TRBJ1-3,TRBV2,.,TGTGCCAGCAGTCGGCGGGACTCCCGCTCTGGAAACACCATATATTTT,CASSRRDSRSGNTIYF
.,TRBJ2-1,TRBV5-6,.,TGTGCCAGCAGCTCGGGACTCCTCTCCTACAATGAGCAGTTCTTC,CASSSGLLSYNEQFF
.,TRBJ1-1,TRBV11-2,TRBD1,TGTGCCAGCAGCTTAGACCGGGACAGCACTGAAGCTTTCTTT,CASSLDRDSTEAFF
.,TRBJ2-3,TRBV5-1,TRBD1,TGCGCCAGCAGCCCCGGGACAGGGGCCCTCACAGATACGCAGTATTTT,CASSPGTGALTDTQYF
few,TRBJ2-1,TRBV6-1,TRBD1,TGTGCCATCAGGGGGCAAGGGTATGAGCAGTTCTTC,CAIRGQGYEQFF
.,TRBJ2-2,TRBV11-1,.,TGTGCCACCTCACCAGTGAAAACAGGGCACACCGGGGAGCTGTTTTTT,CATSPVKTGHTGELFF
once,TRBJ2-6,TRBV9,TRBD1,TGTGCCAGCAGCGTACTCCCTGGGGGACAGAGCTCTGGGGCCAACGTCCTGACTTTC,CASSVLPGGQSSGANVLTF
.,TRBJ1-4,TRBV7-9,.,TGTGCCAGCAGCTCACCCGGTCCCGCTAAACTGTTTTTT,CASSSPGPAKLFF
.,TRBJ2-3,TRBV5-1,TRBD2,TGCGCCAGCAGCTCGCCTACTAGCGGGAGGATAAATACGCAGTATTTT,CASSSPTSGRINTQYF
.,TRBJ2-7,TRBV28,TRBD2,TGTGCCAGCTCCTTTTCGGGACTAGCGGCCTACGAGCAGTACTTC,CASSFSGLAAYEQYF
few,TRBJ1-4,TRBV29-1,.,TGCAGCGTCCAATTGGGGGGGTTCGGGTTTTTT,CSVQLGGFGFF
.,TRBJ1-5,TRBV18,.,TGTGCCAGCCCGGCGACCAGGGACAATCAGCCCCAGCATTTT,CASPATRDNQPQHF